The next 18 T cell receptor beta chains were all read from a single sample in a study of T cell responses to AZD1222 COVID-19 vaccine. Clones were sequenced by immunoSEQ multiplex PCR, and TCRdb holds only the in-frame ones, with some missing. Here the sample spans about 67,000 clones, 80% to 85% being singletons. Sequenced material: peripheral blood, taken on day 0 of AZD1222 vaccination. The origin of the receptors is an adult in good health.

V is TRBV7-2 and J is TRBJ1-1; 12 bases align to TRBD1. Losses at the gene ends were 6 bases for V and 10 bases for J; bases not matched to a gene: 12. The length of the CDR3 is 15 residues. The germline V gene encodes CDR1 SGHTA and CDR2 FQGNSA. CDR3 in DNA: TGTGCCAGCAGTCCCGGGACAGGGGGCCGCCAGGGAGCTTTCTTT. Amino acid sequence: CASSPGTGGRQGAFF.

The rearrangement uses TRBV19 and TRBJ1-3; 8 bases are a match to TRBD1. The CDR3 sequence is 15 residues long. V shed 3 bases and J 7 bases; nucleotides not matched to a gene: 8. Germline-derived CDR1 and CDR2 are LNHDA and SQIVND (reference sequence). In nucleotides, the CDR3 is TGTGCCAGTAGTATTGCCGGACAGGGATCGAACACCATATATTTT. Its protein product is CASSIAGQGSNTIYF.

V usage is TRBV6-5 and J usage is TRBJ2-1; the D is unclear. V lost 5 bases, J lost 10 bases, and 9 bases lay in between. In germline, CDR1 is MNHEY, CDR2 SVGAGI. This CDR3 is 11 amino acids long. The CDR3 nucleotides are TGTGCCAGCAGTACCCATATAGAGCAGTTCTTC. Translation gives CASSTHIEQFF.

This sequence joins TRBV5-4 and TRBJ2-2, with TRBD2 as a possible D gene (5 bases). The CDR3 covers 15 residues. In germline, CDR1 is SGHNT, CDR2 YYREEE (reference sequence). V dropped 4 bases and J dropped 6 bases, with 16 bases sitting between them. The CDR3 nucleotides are TGTGCCAGCAGCCCAACGGGGTGGGAGTCCGGGGAGCTGTTTTTT. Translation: CASSPTGWESGELFF.

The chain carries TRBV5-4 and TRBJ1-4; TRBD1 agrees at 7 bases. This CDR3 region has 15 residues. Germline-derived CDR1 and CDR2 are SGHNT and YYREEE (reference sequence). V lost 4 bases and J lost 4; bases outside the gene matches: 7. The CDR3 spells CASSRQGTVNEKLFF. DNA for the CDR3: TGTGCCAGCAGCCGACAGGGTACGGTTAATGAAAAACTGTTTTTT.

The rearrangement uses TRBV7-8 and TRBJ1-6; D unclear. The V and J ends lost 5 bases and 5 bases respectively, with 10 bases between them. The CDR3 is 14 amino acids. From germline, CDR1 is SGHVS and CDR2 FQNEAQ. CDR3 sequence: CASSHHGNNSPLHF. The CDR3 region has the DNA TGTGCCAGCAGCCATCATGGCAATAATTCACCCCTCCACTTT.

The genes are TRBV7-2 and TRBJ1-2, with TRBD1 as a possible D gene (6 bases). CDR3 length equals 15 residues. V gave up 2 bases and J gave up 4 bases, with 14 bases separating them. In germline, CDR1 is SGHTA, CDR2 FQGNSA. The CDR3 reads CASSLRDTNLYGYTF. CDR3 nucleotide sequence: TGTGCCAGCAGCTTACGGGACACTAACCTCTATGGCTACACCTTC.

This chain's CDR3 is CATSRGNLGADTQYF. CDR3 sequence (DNA): TGTGCCACCAGCAGAGGGAATTTGGGGGCAGATACGCAGTATTTT. The chain has TRBV15 and TRBJ2-3; D might be TRBD1 or TRBD2, each matching 5 bases. This CDR3 comprises 15 residues. Germline V gene data show CDR1 as LNHNV and CDR2 as YYDKDF (reference sequence). V lost 1 base, J lost 4 bases, and 12 bases lay in between. Looking up the rest from reference TRBV15 and TRBJ2-3 gives the full variable domain: DAMVIQNPRYQVTQFGKPVTLSCSQTLNHNVMYWYQQKSSQAPKLLFHYYDKDFNNEADTPDNFQSRRPNTSFCFLDIRSPGLGDTAMYLCATSRGNLGADTQYFGPGTRLTVL.

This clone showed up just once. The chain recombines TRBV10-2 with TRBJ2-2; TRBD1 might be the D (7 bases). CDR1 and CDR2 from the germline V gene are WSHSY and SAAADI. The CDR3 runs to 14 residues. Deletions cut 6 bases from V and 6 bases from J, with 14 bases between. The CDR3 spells CASRQGEAAGELFF. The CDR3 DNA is TGCGCCAGCAGGCAGGGGGAGGCGGCCGGGGAGCTGTTTTTT.

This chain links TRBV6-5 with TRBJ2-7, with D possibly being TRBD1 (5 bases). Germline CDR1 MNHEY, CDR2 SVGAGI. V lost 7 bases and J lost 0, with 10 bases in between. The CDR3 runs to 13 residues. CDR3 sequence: CASKGHNSYEQYF. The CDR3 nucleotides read TGTGCCAGCAAGGGGCACAACTCCTACGAGCAGTACTTC.

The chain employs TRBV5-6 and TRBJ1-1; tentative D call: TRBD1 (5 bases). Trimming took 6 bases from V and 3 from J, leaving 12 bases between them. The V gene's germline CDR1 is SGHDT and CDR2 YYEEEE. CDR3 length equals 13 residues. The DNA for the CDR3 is TGTGCCAGCACCTCCGGGGGGTACACTGAAGCTTTCTTT. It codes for CASTSGGYTEAFF.

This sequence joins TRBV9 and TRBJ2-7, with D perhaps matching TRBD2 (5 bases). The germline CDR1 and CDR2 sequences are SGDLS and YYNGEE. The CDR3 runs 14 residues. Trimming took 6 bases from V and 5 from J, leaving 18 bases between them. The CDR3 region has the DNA TGTGCCAGCACGTCGGATCTTTCGGGGAACGAGCAGTACTTC. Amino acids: CASTSDLSGNEQYF.

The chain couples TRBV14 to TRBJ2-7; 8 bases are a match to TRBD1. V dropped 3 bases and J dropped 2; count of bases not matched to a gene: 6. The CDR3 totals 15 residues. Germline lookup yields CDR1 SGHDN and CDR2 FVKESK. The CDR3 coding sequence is TGTGCCAGCAGCCAGGTCGAGACAGGGGCCTACGAGCAGTACTTC. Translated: CASSQVETGAYEQYF.

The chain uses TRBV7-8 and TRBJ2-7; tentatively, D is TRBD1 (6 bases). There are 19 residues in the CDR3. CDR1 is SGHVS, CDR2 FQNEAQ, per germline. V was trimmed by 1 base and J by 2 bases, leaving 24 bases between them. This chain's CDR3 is CASSLVRGRGPLATYEQYF. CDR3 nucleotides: TGTGCCAGCAGCTTAGTCAGGGGCAGGGGTCCCTTAGCCACCTACGAGCAGTACTTC.

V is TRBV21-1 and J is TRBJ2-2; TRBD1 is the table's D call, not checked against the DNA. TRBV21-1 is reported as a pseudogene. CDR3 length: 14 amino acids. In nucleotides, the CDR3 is TGTGCCAGCACTCCGACAATGAACACCGGGGAGCTGTTTTTT. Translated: CASTPTMNTGELFF.

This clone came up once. CDR3 DNA sequence: TGTGCCAGCAGCTTAAAGGGTAACAGAAATCAGCCCCAGCATTTT. Protein: CASSLKGNRNQPQHF. The V and J genes are TRBV13 and TRBJ1-5; D is unclear. The V gene lost 2 bases and the J gene lost 4 bases, with 12 bases spanning the gap. The CDR3 covers 15 residues. Looked up from germline, CDR1 is PRHDT and CDR2 is FYEKMQ (reference sequence).

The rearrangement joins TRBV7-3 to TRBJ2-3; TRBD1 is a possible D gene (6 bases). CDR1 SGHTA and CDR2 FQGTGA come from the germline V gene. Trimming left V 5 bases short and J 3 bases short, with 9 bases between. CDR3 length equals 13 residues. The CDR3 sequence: CASSLDRTDTQYF. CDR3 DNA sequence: TGTGCCAGCAGCCTAGACAGGACAGATACGCAGTATTTT.

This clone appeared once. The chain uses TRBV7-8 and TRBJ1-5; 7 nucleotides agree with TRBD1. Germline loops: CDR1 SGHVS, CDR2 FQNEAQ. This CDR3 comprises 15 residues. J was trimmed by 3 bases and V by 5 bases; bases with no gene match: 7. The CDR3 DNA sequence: TGTGCCAGCAGCCGGACGACAGGGTACAATCAGCCCCAGCATTTT. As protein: CASSRTTGYNQPQHF.